Given below is one T cell receptor beta chain in context. Antigen: not known. Quantitative 5'-RACE was performed with molecular barcodes, and it yielded the TCR beta libraries. Each CDR3 protein is one row after TCRdb ran MiXCR on the 5' RACE reads. The sample lists 220,000 or so distinct CDR3 sequences, around 19% seen once, with approximately 40% in the top ten. V shed 0 bases and J shed 8 bases, with 17 bases lying between them. The V gene's germline CDR1 is DFQATT and CDR2 SNEGSKA (reference sequence). The CDR3 contains 15 residues. The data belong to a study of CD8 T cells in ankylosing spondylitis. Study conclusions and caveats: Before this, some motif variants had been reported in reactive arthritis synovial fluid and blood. Disease-linked clones, CD8+, were relatively rare in peripheral blood. What seemed typical of ankylosing spondylitis blood was a TCR beta motif built from roughly eight highly homologous variants. The clones that were linked to disease were reported to be significantly enriched in matched synovial fluid samples from ankylosing spondylitis patients.

The V gene is TRBV20-1, the J gene TRBJ2-4; perhaps TRBD2 as D (6 bases). The receptor comes from a male donor with ankylosing spondylitis. The sequencing sample was made of blood, either unsorted or a sorted T cell fraction (not recorded which). CDR3 in DNA: TGCAGTGCTAGAGATTTTTTTAGGTCGGGGGACATTCAGTACTTC. Translated, it gives CSARDFFRSGDIQYF.